Listed below are T cell receptor beta chains from one sample, sequenced in a study of blood T cell repertoires in COVID-19. Only in-frame clones appear in the TCRdb table, and some are missing; sequencing was by immunoSEQ multiplex PCR. Among approximately 240,000 clones listed, 88% were seen once. The sample comprised peripheral blood. These receptors were obtained from a woman aged 40 to 50 who had recovered from COVID-19. Both conserved end residues are part of each CDR3. The D gene is left open where the match is weak. Not all rows give a size; the values are once, few, many and, for expanded clones, a class.

j_call v_call d_call clone_size cdr3_aa cdr3_nt
TRBJ1-6 TRBV28 NA NA CASSLAGRPPLHF TGTGCCAGCAGTCTGGCAGGGCGGCCACCCCTCCACTTT
TRBJ1-6 TRBV4-3 TRBD1 NA CASSQGRGDTGGRNSPLHF TGCGCCAGCAGCCAAGGCCGGGGGGACACAGGGGGAAGGAATTCACCCCTCCACTTT
TRBJ2-3 TRBV4-2 NA NA CASSLGGAVSDTQYF TGTGCCAGCAGCCTTGGAGGGGCAGTGTCAGATACGCAGTATTTT
TRBJ2-5 TRBV3-1/TRBV3-2 NA few CASSQGGGGQETQYF TGTGCCAGCAGCCAAGGGGGAGGGGGCCAAGAGACCCAGTACTTC
TRBJ1-2 TRBV7-9 TRBD1 NA CASSSGQGAWSGYTF TGTGCCAGCAGCTCGGGACAGGGGGCGTGGAGTGGCTACACCTTC
TRBJ2-3 TRBV18 TRBD1 NA CASSSQGADTQYF TGTGCCAGCTCATCGCAGGGGGCAGATACGCAGTATTTT
TRBJ1-2 TRBV5-1 NA NA CASSWQGGDYGYTF TGCGCCAGCAGCTGGCAGGGTGGTGACTATGGCTACACCTTC
TRBJ2-3 TRBV25-1 TRBD1 NA CASSGTSTGASTDTQYF TGTGCCAGCAGTGGAACTTCCACAGGGGCAAGCACAGATACGCAGTATTTT
TRBJ1-2 TRBV24-1 NA NA CATSDFSGESYGYTF TGTGCCACCAGTGATTTCTCAGGGGAGAGCTATGGCTACACCTTC
TRBJ2-7 TRBV5-4 TRBD1 NA CASSSPGQGNSEQYF TGTGCCAGCAGCTCACCGGGACAGGGGAATAGCGAGCAGTACTTC
TRBJ2-5 TRBV2 NA NA CASSRSRQAPEGPFRETQYF TGTGCCAGCAGCCGATCACGACAGGCCCCAGAGGGCCCTTTTAGGGAGACCCAGTACTTC
TRBJ2-3 TRBV7-3 TRBD1 NA CASSPDRGPDFGTQYF TGTGCCAGCAGCCCGGACAGGGGTCCCGACTTCGGTACGCAGTATTTT
TRBJ2-7 TRBV11-2 NA NA CASSLDRGHKPYEQYF TGTGCCAGCAGCTTAGATCGGGGACACAAACCCTACGAGCAGTACTTC
TRBJ1-1 TRBV7-2 NA NA CASSHGRENTEAFF TGTGCCAGCAGCCACGGACGGGAGAACACTGAAGCTTTCTTT
TRBJ2-3 TRBV5-4 NA NA CASSVHTDTQYF TGTGCCAGCAGCGTCCACACAGATACGCAGTATTTT
TRBJ2-1 TRBV6-2/TRBV6-3 TRBD2 NA CASSTRWSSGGNEQFF TGTGCCAGCAGTACCCGTTGGTCTAGCGGGGGAAATGAGCAGTTCTTC
TRBJ2-1 TRBV4-3 NA once CASSQFPGNEQFF TGCGCCAGCAGCCAGTTCCCCGGGAATGAGCAGTTCTTC
TRBJ2-5 TRBV6-2/TRBV6-3 TRBD2 once CASSGSGTSGQETQYF TGTGCCAGCAGTGGTTCCGGGACTAGCGGACAAGAGACCCAGTACTTC
TRBJ2-7 TRBV19 TRBD1 few CASSEDRGLREQYF TGTGCCAGTAGTGAGGACAGGGGGCTTCGAGAGCAGTACTTC
TRBJ1-1 TRBV20-1 NA NA CSASLGADLRNTEAFF TGCAGTGCTAGTCTTGGGGCCGACTTAAGGAACACTGAAGCTTTCTTT
TRBJ2-3 TRBV4-3 TRBD2 NA CASSQDRTLAGADTQYF TGCGCCAGCAGCCAAGATCGGACCCTAGCGGGAGCAGATACGCAGTATTTT
TRBJ2-7 TRBV5-1 NA NA CASSLAWAGGNEQYF TGCGCCAGCAGCTTGGCCTGGGCAGGGGGGAACGAGCAGTACTTC
TRBJ2-1 TRBV4-3 TRBD2 NA CASSQGVAGGYNEQFF TGCGCCAGCAGCCAAGGGGTAGCGGGAGGCTACAATGAGCAGTTCTTC
TRBJ2-7 TRBV6-5 NA NA CASSYRPGSYEQYF TGTGCCAGCAGTTACCGGCCGGGCTCCTACGAGCAGTACTTC
TRBJ1-2 TRBV5-6 TRBD1 NA CASSPTRDRHGYTF TGTGCCAGCAGCCCCACCCGGGACAGACATGGCTACACCTTC
TRBJ2-1 TRBV15 TRBD1 NA CATSREGQIYNEQFF TGTGCCACCAGCAGAGAGGGACAGATCTACAATGAGCAGTTCTTC
TRBJ1-1 TRBV15 NA NA CATSRVSGTEAFF TGTGCCACCAGCAGAGTATCCGGGACTGAAGCTTTCTTT
TRBJ1-2 TRBV7-9 TRBD1 NA CASSPPGGQAYGYTF TGTGCCAGCAGCCCACCCGGTGGACAGGCCTATGGCTACACCTTC
TRBJ2-1 TRBV28 NA once CASPPALPGSYNEQFF TGTGCCAGCCCTCCGGCGCTACCGGGCTCCTACAATGAGCAGTTCTTC
TRBJ2-1 TRBV4-3 NA once CASSQENGPNEQFF TGCGCCAGCAGCCAAGAAAACGGTCCCAATGAGCAGTTCTTC
TRBJ2-7 TRBV6-2/TRBV6-3 NA once CASSYSRYSHEQYF TGTGCCAGCAGTTACTCGAGATATTCCCACGAGCAGTACTTC
TRBJ1-4 TRBV11-1 NA NA CASSLRSPAANEKLFF TGTGCCAGCAGCTTAAGGTCCCCCGCGGCTAATGAAAAACTGTTTTTT
TRBJ2-7 TRBV27 TRBD1 once CASSLSTGRYEQYF TGTGCCAGCAGTTTATCGACAGGGCGGTACGAGCAGTACTTC
TRBJ2-1 TRBV19 TRBD2 NA CASSIGTSRGFYNEQFF TGTGCCAGTAGTATCGGGACTAGTAGGGGGTTTTACAATGAGCAGTTCTTC
TRBJ2-7 TRBV7-2 NA NA CASSNRDGYEQYF TGTGCCAGCTCGAACCGGGATGGCTACGAGCAGTACTTC
TRBJ1-3 TRBV11-2 NA NA CASSLDGGSGNTIYF TGTGCCAGCAGCTTAGATGGGGGGAGCGGAAACACCATATATTTT
TRBJ1-2 TRBV3-1/TRBV3-2 TRBD1 NA CASSHGQGGGYTF TGTGCCAGCAGCCATGGACAGGGAGGCGGCTACACCTTC
TRBJ2-1 TRBV3-1/TRBV3-2 TRBD1 NA CASSPLGTGYGEQFF TGTGCCAGCAGCCCACTCGGGACAGGGTATGGTGAGCAGTTCTTC
TRBJ2-2 TRBV6-5 TRBD2 NA CASSPGLVNTGELFF TGTGCCAGCAGTCCGGGACTAGTGAACACCGGGGAGCTGTTTTTT
TRBJ2-1 TRBV24-1 TRBD1 NA CATSDPTGVSSYNEQFF TGTGCCACCAGTGACCCTACAGGGGTTAGCTCCTACAATGAGCAGTTCTTC
TRBJ2-7 TRBV7-2 TRBD1 NA CASSLLQGSEQYF TGTGCCAGCAGCCTACTACAGGGGAGCGAGCAGTACTTC
TRBJ2-1 TRBV5-1 TRBD1 NA CASSLDQGAYNEQFF TGCGCCAGCAGCTTGGATCAGGGGGCCTACAATGAGCAGTTCTTC
TRBJ2-7 TRBV4-2 TRBD2 few CASSRESPLAGASYEQYF TGTGCCAGCAGCCGCGAATCGCCTCTAGCGGGAGCCTCCTACGAGCAGTACTTC
TRBJ1-2 TRBV7-2 NA NA CASTGSRASNYGYTF TGTGCCAGCACCGGGAGCCGAGCCTCTAACTATGGCTACACCTTC
TRBJ2-2 TRBV18 TRBD1 once CASSPPTNRGTGELFF TGTGCCAGCTCACCACCGACGAACAGGGGTACCGGGGAGCTGTTTTTT
TRBJ2-3 TRBV6-6 TRBD2 NA CASSYPSGASTDTQYF TGTGCCAGCAGTTACCCTAGCGGGGCTAGCACAGATACGCAGTATTTT
TRBJ1-5 TRBV5-5 NA NA CASSFLWANQPQHF TGTGCCAGCAGCTTTCTGTGGGCAAATCAGCCCCAGCATTTT
TRBJ1-4 TRBV4-1 TRBD1 NA CASSRTPGQGNEKLFF TGCGCCAGCAGCCGCACCCCGGGACAGGGAAATGAAAAACTGTTTTTT
TRBJ2-3 TRBV7-2 TRBD2 NA CASSLESGGAKYF TGTGCCAGCAGCTTAGAAAGCGGGGGGGCGAAGTATTTT
TRBJ2-7 TRBV7-2 TRBD1 NA CASSPGQGAWEQYF TGTGCCAGCAGCCCGGGACAGGGGGCGTGGGAGCAGTACTTC